This T cell receptor beta chain was found in a study of blood T cell repertoires in COVID-19. The overall study: From the United States, Italy and Spain came samples of acute and convalescent COVID-19. The cDNA or gDNA used as material had been derived from T cells, B-cell-depleted T cells, or PBMCs.

In the original analysis: The authors estimated nucleated cell counts from reference gene primer amplification. Assay used: immunoSEQ multiplex PCR; TCRdb lists only in-frame clones, some missing. V and J calls and clone size are copied from that table; D and trimming were computed from the DNA. The table lists 150,000 to 200,000 clones, nearly 90% of them singletons. J gave up 9 bases and V 1 base, and 8 bases lay outside the gene matches. Looked up from germline, CDR1 is SQVTM and CDR2 is ANQGSEA. This CDR3 comprises 15 residues. This TCR derives from a middle-aged woman with acute COVID-19. V is TRBV29-1 and J is TRBJ2-3, with 12 bases lining up with TRBD2. The material sequenced was PBMCs or T cells enriched from blood (not recorded which). DNA for the CDR3: TGCAGCGTTGAAGTAACAGTTCTAGCGGGGGGGACGCAGTATTTT. This encodes CSVEVTVLAGGTQYF.